The 23 T cell receptor beta chains presented below share a single source sample, sequenced in a study of high-grade serous ovarian cancer treatment subgroups. TCRdb keeps only in-frame clones here, not all; method: immunoSEQ multiplex PCR. The sample records approximately 36,000 clones, 79% being singletons. Tumor samples were taken before definitive surgery or chemotherapy. The sequenced sample was tumor tissue. The receptors originated from a human donor with high-grade serous ovarian cancer.

Only one count was recorded for this clone. The gene calls are TRBV19 and TRBJ2-6, with D hard to call. The CDR3 spans 15 residues. V dropped 3 bases and J dropped 0 bases, with 6 bases sitting between them. Per the germline V gene, CDR1 is LNHDA and CDR2 is SQIVND (reference sequence). CDR3 sequence (DNA): TGTGCCAGTAGTATCTCCCCCTCTGGGGCCAACGTCCTGACTTTC. This sequence encodes CASSISPSGANVLTF.

The chain has TRBV6-5 and TRBJ1-1; tentatively, D is TRBD1 (5 bases). V was pared by 6 bases and J by 4 bases, with 15 bases between. Germline CDR1 and CDR2: MNHEY and SVGAGI. The CDR3 length is 14 residues. The CDR3 loop is CASRGRGEGTEAFF. The CDR3 DNA reads TGTGCCAGCAGGGGGCGGGGGGAAGGCACTGAAGCTTTCTTT.

This clone was recorded once. The chain combines TRBV7-9 with TRBJ2-1; 10 bases are a match to TRBD2. Germline V lookup: CDR1 SEHNR, CDR2 FQNEAQ (reference sequence). The CDR3 has 16 amino acids. Trimming at V came to 1 base and at J to 8 bases, leaving 8 bases not matched to a gene. The CDR3 here is CASSLGRASGGYEQFF. The CDR3 DNA reads as TGTGCCAGCAGCTTAGGTAGGGCTAGCGGGGGCTATGAGCAGTTCTTC. Supplemented by reference TRBV7-9 and TRBJ2-1, the full variable domain reads DTGVSQNPRHKITKRGQNVTFRCDPISEHNRLYWYRQTLGQGPEFLTYFQNEAQLEKSRLLSDRFSAERPKGSFSTLEIQRTEQGDSAMYLCASSLGRASGGYEQFFGPGTRLTVL.

The chain joins TRBV18 to TRBJ2-7; D tentatively fits TRBD1 or TRBD2 (6 bases each). Germline assignment: CDR1 KGHSH and CDR2 LQKENI. V lost 3 bases and J 3 bases, leaving 12 bases between the germline ends. This CDR3 comprises 14 residues. This CDR3 is CASSPPGALYEQYF. The CDR3 bases are TGTGCCAGCTCACCCCCGGGGGCCCTCTACGAGCAGTACTTC.

The chain combines TRBV6-6 with TRBJ2-1; 8 bases fit TRBD1. J gave up 8 bases and V 6 bases, and 15 bases lay outside the gene matches. The CDR3 runs 16 residues. The germline gives CDR1 MNHNY, CDR2 SVGAGI (reference sequence). CDR3 sequence reads: CASSRTGLELFDEQFF. CDR3 DNA: TGTGCCAGCAGCCGGACAGGGCTCGAATTGTTCGATGAGCAGTTCTTC.

The chain uses TRBV19 and TRBJ2-7; TRBD1 aligns across 9 bases. The CDR3 runs 15 residues. CDR1 LNHDA and CDR2 SQIVND come from the germline V gene (reference sequence). With V trimmed by 7 bases and J by 2 bases, 9 bases remained unmatched. The chain's CDR3 is CASMRGRTGAYEQYF. The DNA for the CDR3 is TGTGCCAGTATGAGGGGCAGGACAGGGGCCTACGAGCAGTACTTC.

This clone was counted only a few times. The chain couples TRBV7-4 to TRBJ1-5; the D is unclear. Germline CDR1 is SGHVT and CDR2 is SQSDAQ. Trimming pared 1 base from V and 7 bases from J, leaving 11 bases between. The CDR3 is 14 amino acids. As DNA, the CDR3 is TGTGCCAGCAGCTTAGGGGTCATGAAACAGCCCCAGCATTTT. It yields the protein CASSLGVMKQPQHF.

This clone turned up a few times. This chain joins TRBV7-3 and TRBJ1-1, with D unclear. The germline CDR1 and CDR2 sequences are SGHTA and FQGTGA. The CDR3 contains 13 residues. Trimming pared 0 bases from V and 4 bases from J, leaving 6 bases between. The CDR3 DNA reads TGTGCCAGCAGCTTAACGGGGAGCACTGAAGCTTTCTTT. Translated: CASSLTGSTEAFF.

This chain joins TRBV6-5 and TRBJ1-4; 7 bases agree with TRBD1. V gave up 6 bases and J gave up 1 base; unmatched junction bases: 5. CDR1 MNHEY and CDR2 SVGAGI come from the germline V gene. The CDR3 loop spans 15 amino acids. Written as DNA, the CDR3 is TGTGCCAGCAGGACAGGGTTTGTAACTAATGAAAAACTGTTTTTT. Encoded protein: CASRTGFVTNEKLFF.

The chain is built from TRBV9 and TRBJ2-3; TRBD1 might be the D (6 bases). The germline V gene encodes CDR1 SGDLS and CDR2 YYNGEE. Trimming left V 3 bases short and J 5 bases short, with 13 bases between. The CDR3 consists of 14 residues. The CDR3 region has the DNA TGTGCCAGCAGCGGATTTTACAGGGTAGATACGCAGTATTTT. It is translated as CASSGFYRVDTQYF.

This clone was observed a single time. The rearrangement uses TRBV4-1 and TRBJ1-3; the D is unclear. The CDR3 is 14 residues long. V gave up 1 base and J gave up 3 bases, with 7 bases separating them. CDR1 and CDR2 (germline): MGHRA, YSYEKL. CDR3 sequence: CASSQAGFGNTIYF. For the CDR3, the DNA is TGCGCCAGCAGCCAAGCTGGGTTTGGAAACACCATATATTTT.

This clone was seen a few times. The genes are TRBV19 and TRBJ2-5; D gene unclear. The ends were cut back, 5 bases at V and 7 bases at J, with 11 bases in the middle. This CDR3 region has 12 residues. Germline assignment: CDR1 LNHDA and CDR2 SQIVND (reference sequence). Written as DNA, the CDR3 is TGTGCCAGTAGTTTGGTATCGGGGACCCAGTACTTC. Translation gives CASSLVSGTQYF.

The V gene is TRBV6-6, the J gene TRBJ2-2, with 11 nucleotides matching TRBD2. The CDR3 contains 16 residues. V was clipped by 4 bases and J by 6 bases; unmatched bases: 7. Germline V gene lookup returns CDR1 MNHNY and CDR2 SVGAGI (reference sequence). The CDR3 region has the DNA TGTGCCAGCAGTTTACTAGCGGGAGTGAGGGCCGGGGAGCTGTTTTTT. Its translation: CASSLLAGVRAGELFF.

The V call is TRBV25-1, the J call TRBJ1-1, with 11 positions matching TRBD1. CDR1 and CDR2 (germline): MGHDK, SYGVNS. Trimming cost V 7 bases and J 5 bases; bases outside gene matches: 6. This CDR3 has 14 amino acids. Written as DNA, the CDR3 is TGTGCCAGCAAGGGACAGGGGGGTAGGACTGAAGCTTTCTTT. Translation: CASKGQGGRTEAFF.

There are a few counts of this clone. The rearrangement joins TRBV28 to TRBJ2-2, with D unclear. CDR3 size: 12 residues. V was clipped by 4 bases and J by 7 bases, with 7 bases between them. From germline, CDR1 is MDHEN and CDR2 SYDVKM. The CDR3 protein is CASSCPVGELFF. CDR3 bases: TGTGCCAGCAGTTGTCCGGTCGGGGAGCTGTTTTTT.

V and J are TRBV10-3 and TRBJ2-7, with TRBD2 identical over 10 bases. The CDR3 has 14 amino acids. Germline loops: CDR1 ENHRY, CDR2 SYGVKD. The trim removed 6 bases at V and 9 bases at J, leaving 11 bases unmatched. CDR3 amino acids: CAIRAASGSPVQYF. CDR3 DNA: TGTGCCATCAGGGCGGCTAGCGGGAGTCCGGTGCAGTACTTC.

The chain employs TRBV7-2 and TRBJ1-3; perhaps TRBD1 as D (5 bases). V dropped 5 bases and J dropped 0 bases, with 11 bases sitting between them. The germline V gene has CDR1 SGHTA and CDR2 FQGNSA. This CDR3 region has 15 residues. The CDR3 here is CASSPGTLSGNTIYF. CDR3 coding DNA: TGTGCCAGCAGCCCAGGGACTCTCTCTGGAAACACCATATATTTT.

This clone was picked up a small number of times. The rearrangement uses TRBV4-2 and TRBJ2-7; the match to TRBD2 covers 7 bases. Per the germline V gene, CDR1 is LGHNA and CDR2 is YNFKEQ. V was clipped by 4 bases and J by 5 bases; unmatched bases: 11. The CDR3 has 15 amino acids. In nucleotides, the CDR3 is TGTGCCAGCAGCCGAAGTGGGGGGGAGGGACACGAGCAGTACTTC. Translating it yields CASSRSGGEGHEQYF.

CDR3: CAISGTGREQYF. In nucleotides, the CDR3 is TGTGCCATCAGCGGGACAGGGCGCGAGCAGTACTTC. This chain connects TRBV10-3 to TRBJ2-7; 9 nucleotides match TRBD1. V shed 6 bases and J 6 bases; nucleotides not matched to a gene: 3. The CDR3 length is 12 residues. Germline V gives CDR1 ENHRY, CDR2 SYGVKD.

This clone was counted between two and nine times. This rearrangement joins TRBV28 to TRBJ2-7; 7 bases map to TRBD1. There are 13 residues in the CDR3. V lost 3 bases and J lost 3; bases outside the gene matches: 2. The germline V gene has CDR1 MDHEN and CDR2 SYDVKM. The CDR3, as DNA: TGTGCCAGCAGTTTGGGACAGTACTACGAGCAGTACTTC. Its protein is CASSLGQYYEQYF. The entire variable domain, with the rest obtained from reference TRBV28 and TRBJ2-7, is as follows: DVKVTQSSRYLVKRTGEKVFLECVQDMDHENMFWYRQDPGLGLRLIYFSYDVKMKEKGDIPEGYSVSREKKERFSLILESASTNQTSMYLCASSLGQYYEQYFGPGTRLTVT.

This chain uses TRBV7-3 with TRBJ2-1, with 9 bases matching TRBD1. Looked up from germline, CDR1 is SGHTA and CDR2 is FQGTGA. V trimming: 5 bases; J trimming: 8 bases; junction bases outside the gene matches: 13. The length of the CDR3 is 16 residues. The CDR3: CASSRRLGTGTHEQFF. The DNA of the CDR3 is TGTGCCAGCAGCCGTCGCCTCGGGACAGGGACACATGAGCAGTTCTTC.

This chain connects TRBV27 to TRBJ2-7, with unresolved D. Trimming left V 7 bases short and J 0 bases short, with 4 bases between. Germline lookup yields CDR1 MNHEY and CDR2 SMNVEV (reference sequence). The CDR3 runs to 11 residues. The CDR3 loop reads CASKSSYEQYF. The CDR3 DNA reads as TGTGCCAGCAAGAGCTCCTACGAGCAGTACTTC.

There are a few counts of this clone. This chain links TRBV10-2 with TRBJ1-2; perhaps TRBD1 as D (5 bases). The CDR3 extends over 15 amino acids. Per germline, CDR1 WSHSY and CDR2 SAAADI. The V end lost 8 bases, the J end lost 0 bases, and 16 bases lay between the germline ends. CDR3 nucleotides: TGCGCCAGCGGGGCGGGGATCCACCCTAACTATGGCTACACCTTC. As protein: CASGAGIHPNYGYTF.